The 11 T cell receptor beta chains presented below share a single source sample, sequenced in a study of T cell responses to AZD1222 COVID-19 vaccine. Some clones are missing from TCRdb's copy, which holds only in-frame ones; the method was immunoSEQ multiplex PCR. The data show 65,000 to 75,000 clones, with around 90% seen just once and approximately 5% held by the top ten. The sample here was peripheral blood, taken 28 days after the second dose of the MenACWY control vaccine. The receptors come from an adult who received the MenACWY meningococcal vaccine as a control.

The chain uses TRBV28 and TRBJ2-7, with D uncertain. CDR1 and CDR2 from the germline V gene are MDHEN and SYDVKM. This CDR3 comprises 13 residues. V was cut by 2 bases and J by 6 bases, with 11 bases left in between. CDR3 sequence: CASSLGRLGEQYF. CDR3 in DNA: TGTGCCAGCAGTTTAGGCAGATTAGGCGAGCAGTACTTC.

The rearrangement uses TRBV5-1 and TRBJ2-3; possibly TRBD2 for D (5 bases). The CDR3 is 15 residues long. Trimming shortened V by 7 bases and J by 0 bases, and 15 bases separated the two germline ends. Per the germline V gene, CDR1 is SGHRS and CDR2 is YFSETQ. CDR3 DNA: TGCGCCAGCTCCCAGACTACCTCTAGCACAGATACGCAGTATTTT. Encoded protein: CASSQTTSSTDTQYF.

V gene TRBV7-8 combines with J gene TRBJ1-1; tentative D call: TRBD1 (6 bases). The CDR3 runs to 15 residues. Germline CDR1 is SGHVS and CDR2 is FQNEAQ. Trimming stripped 5 bases from V and 3 bases from J, with 16 bases between. CDR3 bases: TGTGCCAGCAGCCAGATAACAGGGTCGGACACTGAAGCTTTCTTT. It encodes CASSQITGSDTEAFF.

The J gene is TRBJ1-1, the V gene TRBV5-1; 7 nucleotides agree with TRBD1. V shed 0 bases and J 5 bases; nucleotides not matched to a gene: 7. The CDR3 covers 15 residues. Germline V CDR1 and CDR2: SGHRS, YFSETQ. The chain's CDR3 is CASSLALQGKTEAFF. CDR3 DNA: TGCGCCAGCAGCTTGGCCTTACAGGGGAAGACTGAAGCTTTCTTT.

CDR3 sequence reads: CASSLSPGPGYGYTF. The CDR3, as DNA: TGTGCCAGCAGCTTATCCCCAGGGCCTGGCTATGGCTACACCTTC. This chain links TRBV7-2 with TRBJ1-2; possible D gene TRBD1, 5 bases. CDR1 and CDR2 (germline): SGHTA, FQGNSA. This CDR3 has 15 amino acids. V gave up 2 bases and J gave up 4 bases, with 14 bases separating them.

The V gene is TRBV28, the J gene TRBJ1-4; TRBD1 aligns across 7 bases. Germline values: CDR1 MDHEN, CDR2 SYDVKM. CDR3 length: 14 amino acids. With V trimmed by 4 bases and J by 7 bases, 6 bases remained unmatched. For the CDR3, the DNA is TGTGCCAGCAGTTCCGGGACAGCCCTTGAAAAACTGTTTTTT. Translating gives CASSSGTALEKLFF.

This chain joins TRBV19 and TRBJ1-2; 7 positions match TRBD1. With 8 bases clipped from V and 5 bases from J, the junction kept 8 bases outside the gene matches. The germline V gene has CDR1 LNHDA and CDR2 SQIVND (reference sequence). The CDR3 totals 13 residues. Here the CDR3 reads CASRADRRYGYTF. CDR3 sequence (DNA): TGTGCCAGTCGAGCGGACAGGAGGTATGGCTACACCTTC.

The chain carries TRBV5-1 and TRBJ1-1; D is unclear. Germline CDR1 and CDR2: SGHRS and YFSETQ. The V end lost 2 bases, the J end lost 2 bases, and 10 bases lay between the germline ends. This CDR3 is 14 amino acids long. The CDR3 DNA sequence: TGCGCCAGCAGCTTAGAAATACTCAACACTGAAGCTTTCTTT. Protein product: CASSLEILNTEAFF.

This chain links TRBV6-5 with TRBJ1-2; D is unresolved. The CDR3 has 13 residues. Trimming pared 0 bases from V and 6 bases from J, leaving 8 bases between. The germline gives CDR1 MNHEY, CDR2 SVGAGI. The CDR3 spells CASSYSGYDGYTF. CDR3 bases: TGTGCCAGCAGTTACTCAGGGTATGATGGCTACACCTTC.

V gene TRBV10-3 combines with J gene TRBJ1-2, with no clear D. The ends were cut back, 6 bases at V and 4 bases at J, with 12 bases in the middle. The CDR3 is 13 amino acids. Germline lookup yields CDR1 ENHRY and CDR2 SYGVKD. In DNA form, the CDR3 reads TGTGCCATCAGCCCTCGAGTTGGCTATGGCTACACCTTC. It codes for CAISPRVGYGYTF.

The V gene is TRBV19, the J gene TRBJ1-5; D remains unclear. Deletions cut 7 bases from V and 0 bases from J, with 10 bases between. The CDR3 spans 14 residues. In germline, CDR1 is LNHDA, CDR2 SQIVND (reference sequence). In nucleotides, the CDR3 is TGTGCCAGTAAGCCCCAAAATAGCAATCAGCCCCAGCATTTT. This codes for CASKPQNSNQPQHF. Full variable domain (remainder filled in from reference TRBV19 and TRBJ1-5): DGGITQSPKYLFRKEGQNVTLSCEQNLNHDAMYWYRQDPGQGLRLIYYSQIVNDFQKGDIAEGYSVSREKKESFPLTVTSAQKNPTAFYLCASKPQNSNQPQHFGDGTRLSIL.